These T cell receptor beta chains were read from a single sample in a study of cytomegalovirus exposure and HLA in healthy donors. Sequencing was performed with immunoSEQ multiplex PCR; in TCRdb, only in-frame clones are kept and a portion is missing. The table shows roughly 150,000 clones, with over 80% occurring only once. Sequences were obtained from PBMCs. These receptors all stem from a woman aged 18-35 years in good health and CMV-seronegative. Both conserved end residues are part of each CDR3. A D gene is named only where the DNA matches it firmly. Expanded clones are given a class, and other clones once, few, many or no size at all.

clone_size j_call v_call d_call cdr3_aa cdr3_nt
- TRBJ2-2 TRBV5-6 - CASSFLGDTGELFF TGTGCCAGCAGCTTTCTCGGGGACACCGGGGAGCTGTTTTTT
- TRBJ2-5 TRBV7-7 - CASSFRTSETQYF TGTGCTAGCAGCTTTCGGACTTCGGAGACCCAGTACTTC
- TRBJ2-7 TRBV28 - CASSLATGAYEQYF TGTGCCAGCAGTTTAGCAACAGGAGCCTACGAGCAGTACTTC
- TRBJ2-1 TRBV11-2 TRBD1 CASSPLGQGRNEQFF TGTGCCAGCAGCCCCCTTGGACAGGGCCGGAATGAGCAGTTCTTC
- TRBJ2-2 TRBV19 - CASSIVTNTGELFF TGTGCCAGTAGTATTGTTACGAACACCGGGGAGCTGTTTTTT
- TRBJ1-2 TRBV28 TRBD1 CAAQDRGRGNGYTF TGTGCAGCTCAGGACAGGGGGCGTGGGAATGGCTACACCTTC
few TRBJ1-2 TRBV6-1 - CASSDRLRGYTF TGTGCCAGCAGTGACCGATTGAGGGGCTACACCTTC
- TRBJ1-2 TRBV5-1 - CASSLGREAGYTF TGCGCCAGCAGCTTGGGTAGGGAGGCTGGCTACACCTTC
- TRBJ1-5 TRBV5-8 - CASSPGWRNQPQHF TGTGCCAGCAGCCCCGGGTGGCGCAATCAGCCCCAGCATTTT
- TRBJ2-7 TRBV7-3 TRBD1 CASSVGQGPYEQYF TGTGCCAGCAGCGTGGGACAGGGACCCTACGAGCAGTACTTC
- TRBJ1-1 TRBV7-2 TRBD1 CASSPSRGQMNTEAFF TGTGCCAGCAGCCCCTCAAGGGGACAGATGAACACTGAAGCTTTCTTT
- TRBJ2-3 TRBV5-4 TRBD1 CASSSKATGAGTDTQYF TGTGCCAGCAGCAGCAAAGCGACAGGGGCTGGGACAGATACGCAGTATTTT
- TRBJ2-7 TRBV5-1 - CASSPRTLYEQYF TGCGCCAGCAGCCCTAGGACACTCTACGAGCAGTACTTC
- TRBJ1-1 TRBV19 - CASSTIPTANTEAFF TGTGCCAGTAGTACAATCCCAACAGCGAACACTGAAGCTTTCTTT
- TRBJ2-3 TRBV7-9 - CASSFFSGPGGTDTQYF TGTGCCAGCAGCTTTTTTTCCGGGCCCGGCGGGACAGATACGCAGTATTTT
- TRBJ2-3 TRBV6-5 TRBD2 CASSYRTRPTDTQYF TGTGCCAGCAGTTACCGGACTAGACCCACAGATACGCAGTATTTT
few TRBJ2-1 TRBV6-4 TRBD2 CASSDVAGGNNEQFF TGTGCCAGCAGTGATGTAGCGGGGGGAAACAATGAGCAGTTCTTC
- TRBJ1-1 TRBV9 - CASSVPGSRVYRF TGTGCCAGCAGCGTGCCAGGGTCTAGAGTTTACCGATTT
- TRBJ1-4 TRBV5-1 TRBD1 CASSLGTGKEKLFF TGCGCCAGCAGCTTGGGGACAGGCAAAGAAAAACTGTTTTTT
- TRBJ2-1 TRBV6-1 TRBD2 CASSDRGTSPSNEQFF TGTGCCAGCAGTGACCGGGGGACTAGCCCTAGCAATGAGCAGTTCTTC
- TRBJ2-7 TRBV30 - CAWKMNAGFSYEQYF TGTGCCTGGAAAATGAATGCGGGGTTCTCCTACGAGCAGTACTTC
- TRBJ2-3 TRBV27 TRBD2 CASSLGLASDTQYF TGTGCCAGCAGTTTAGGACTAGCTTCAGATACGCAGTATTTT
- TRBJ2-1 TRBV5-5 TRBD2 CASSLSGGESSYNEQFF TGTGCCAGCAGCCTTAGCGGGGGGGAAAGCTCCTACAATGAGCAGTTCTTC
once TRBJ2-5 TRBV4-1 TRBD2 CASSEGLALETQYF TGCGCCAGCAGCGAGGGACTAGCGCTCGAGACCCAGTACTTC
- TRBJ2-5 TRBV5-1 - CASSSGTRGSETQYF TGCGCCAGCAGCTCCGGGACCCGGGGGTCGGAGACCCAGTACTTC
- TRBJ2-5 TRBV5-4 TRBD2 CASSLVVSGGGETQYF TGTGCCAGCAGCTTGGTGGTTAGCGGGGGAGGAGAGACCCAGTACTTC
- TRBJ1-4 TRBV6-5 TRBD1 CAGSRGEGNEKLFF TGTGCCGGATCCAGGGGGGAAGGGAATGAAAAACTGTTTTTT
- TRBJ2-2 TRBV12-1 - CASSLDGLSGGRPGELFF TGTGCCAGCAGCCTAGATGGGCTTAGCGGGGGCCGGCCCGGGGAGCTGTTTTTT
few TRBJ1-2 TRBV19 TRBD1 CATKRLQGEANGYTF TGTGCCACCAAAAGATTACAGGGGGAGGCAAATGGCTACACCTTC
- TRBJ1-5 TRBV19 - CASSILPGGNQPQHF TGTGCCAGTAGTATCCTGCCAGGGGGCAATCAGCCCCAGCATTTT
- TRBJ1-2 TRBV28 TRBD1 CASRSDRERVNYGYTF TGTGCCAGCAGATCTGACAGGGAAAGAGTTAACTATGGCTACACCTTC
few TRBJ2-5 TRBV6-1 - CASRVWQTQYF TGTGCCAGCAGGGTATGGCAGACCCAGTACTTC
- TRBJ2-5 TRBV6-1 - CASIPRGGGQETQYF TGTGCCAGCATCCCCCGCGGAGGAGGACAAGAGACCCAGTACTTC
- TRBJ2-1 TRBV25-1 TRBD2 CASSGTSRGADEQFF TGTGCCAGCAGTGGGACTAGCAGAGGGGCCGATGAGCAGTTCTTC
- TRBJ2-7 TRBV28 - CATMGGYYEQYF TGTGCCACCATGGGGGGTTACTACGAGCAGTACTTC
- TRBJ2-5 TRBV6-1 TRBD2 CASRAGSGGWTQYF TGTGCCAGCAGGGCTGGTAGCGGGGGATGGACCCAGTACTTC
- TRBJ2-3 TRBV2 - CASSRGQIRDTQYF TGTGCCAGCAGTCGCGGACAGATTAGGGATACGCAGTATTTT
- TRBJ2-3 TRBV29-1 - CSVEGTVTDTQYF TGCAGCGTTGAAGGGACAGTCACAGATACGCAGTATTTT
few TRBJ2-3 TRBV28 TRBD1 CASSTSRTGGTDTQYF TGTGCCAGCAGTACCTCCAGGACAGGGGGCACAGATACGCAGTATTTT
- TRBJ1-5 TRBV6-6 TRBD1 CASSYGGTGQPQHF TGTGCCAGCAGTTATGGGGGGACAGGGCAGCCCCAGCATTTT
once TRBJ1-3 TRBV13 TRBD1 CASSTGTGTGNTIYF TGTGCCAGCAGCACAGGGACAGGTACTGGAAACACCATATATTTT
- TRBJ1-1 TRBV19 - CASSIEGPLSTEAFF TGTGCCAGTAGTATCGAGGGCCCCTTAAGCACTGAAGCTTTCTTT
- TRBJ2-5 TRBV10-3 TRBD2 CAISDPRTSGRETQYF TGTGCCATCAGTGACCCTAGGACTAGCGGGCGGGAGACCCAGTACTTC
- TRBJ1-1 TRBV28 - CASMGGGNTEAFF TGTGCCAGCATGGGGGGAGGGAACACTGAAGCTTTCTTT
few TRBJ2-4 TRBV7-2 TRBD2 CASSFPGGGGAKNSQYF TGTGCCAGCAGCTTCCCTGGGGGCGGGGGGGCCAAAAACAGTCAGTACTTC
- TRBJ1-1 TRBV2 TRBD1 CASSESQGVTEAFF TGTGCCAGCAGTGAGAGTCAGGGGGTCACTGAAGCTTTCTTT
- TRBJ1-1 TRBV30 - CAWRGGGTEAFF TGTGCCTGGAGGGGAGGGGGCACTGAAGCTTTCTTT
- TRBJ1-4 TRBV7-9 TRBD1 CASSPTGNAVFEKLFF TGTGCCAGCAGCCCGACAGGGAACGCTGTCTTTGAAAAACTGTTTTTT
once TRBJ1-5 TRBV19 TRBD1 CASSIWGTANQPQHF TGTGCCAGTAGTATTTGGGGGACAGCTAATCAGCCCCAGCATTTT
once TRBJ2-5 TRBV5-4 TRBD2 CASSRTSGASQETQYF TGTGCCAGCAGCAGGACTAGCGGGGCCTCCCAAGAGACCCAGTACTTC
- TRBJ2-1 TRBV4-1 TRBD2 CASSQVAGGPYNEQFF TGCGCCAGCAGCCAAGTAGCGGGGGGGCCCTACAATGAGCAGTTCTTC
- TRBJ1-2 TRBV9 - CASSVKQGYGYTF TGTGCCAGCAGCGTAAAACAGGGCTATGGCTACACCTTC
- TRBJ1-2 TRBV7-9 - CASSPDGYTF TGTGCCAGCAGCCCCGATGGCTACACCTTC
- TRBJ2-5 TRBV11-2 TRBD1 CASSLGPDRDPNF TGTGCCAGCAGCTTAGGTCCCGACAGGGACCCTAACTTC
- TRBJ2-1 TRBV7-2 - CASSVRGGVVYNEQFF TGTGCCAGCAGCGTAAGGGGCGGGGTCGTCTACAATGAGCAGTTCTTC